This TCR beta chain was captured by sequencing in a study of cytomegalovirus exposure and HLA in healthy donors. Study outcomes and limitations: No immune exposure information besides CMV serostatus was available. In a later analysis, DRB1 alleles had the most associated TCRs; HLA-C alleles the fewest.

Worth noting for this clone: As yet, its antigen is unknown.

PCR amplification relied on 60 Vbeta primers (plus 13 Jbeta primers). Produced via immunoSEQ multiplex PCR; TCRdb's table is partial and in-frame only. The sample has some 120,000 clones, around 70% seen once; the top ten hold around 5%. The germline V gene encodes CDR1 SGHNT and CDR2 YYREEE (reference sequence). This CDR3 is built from 15 residues. V lost 1 base and J lost 2, with 12 bases in between. The chain uses TRBV5-4 and TRBJ2-5; D is ambiguous. This TCR derives from a man aged 25 to 40 in good health and CMV-seropositive. The sample consisted of PBMCs. The CDR3 DNA reads as TGTGCCAGCAGCTTGAGCGACGGATTACAAGAGACCCAGTACTTC. It codes for CASSLSDGLQETQYF.